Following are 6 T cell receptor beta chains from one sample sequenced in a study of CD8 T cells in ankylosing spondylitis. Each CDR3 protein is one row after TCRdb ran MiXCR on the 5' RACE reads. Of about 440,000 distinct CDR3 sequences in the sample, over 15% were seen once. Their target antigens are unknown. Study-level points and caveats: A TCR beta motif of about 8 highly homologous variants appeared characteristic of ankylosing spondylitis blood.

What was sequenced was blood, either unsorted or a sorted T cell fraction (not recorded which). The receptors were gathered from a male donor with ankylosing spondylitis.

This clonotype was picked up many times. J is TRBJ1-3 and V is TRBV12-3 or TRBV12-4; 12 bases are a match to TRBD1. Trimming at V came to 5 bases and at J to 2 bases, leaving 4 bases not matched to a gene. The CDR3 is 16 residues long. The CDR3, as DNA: TGTGCCAGCAGTCCCTGGGACAGGGGGCCTGGAAACACCATATATTTT. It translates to CASSPWDRGPGNTIYF.

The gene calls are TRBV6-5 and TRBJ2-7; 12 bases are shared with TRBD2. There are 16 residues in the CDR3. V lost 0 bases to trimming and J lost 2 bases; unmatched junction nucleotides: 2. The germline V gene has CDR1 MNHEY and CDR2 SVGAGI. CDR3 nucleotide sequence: TGTGCCAGCAGTTACTCATCTAGCGGGAGGGCCTACGAGCAGTACTTC. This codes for CASSYSSSGRAYEQYF.

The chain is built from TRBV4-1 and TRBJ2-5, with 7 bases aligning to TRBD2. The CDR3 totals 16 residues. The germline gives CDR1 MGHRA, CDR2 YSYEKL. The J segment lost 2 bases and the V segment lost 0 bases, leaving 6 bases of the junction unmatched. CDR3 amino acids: CASSQDLRGLQETQYF. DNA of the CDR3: TGCGCCAGCAGCCAAGATCTCCGGGGACTACAAGAGACCCAGTACTTC.

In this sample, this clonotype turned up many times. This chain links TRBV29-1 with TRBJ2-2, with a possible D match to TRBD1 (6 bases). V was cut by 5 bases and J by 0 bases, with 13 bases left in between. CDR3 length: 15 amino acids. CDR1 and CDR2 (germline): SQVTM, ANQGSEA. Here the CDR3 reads CSVRTRDTNTGELFF. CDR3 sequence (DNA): TGCAGCGTTCGAACCCGGGACACGAACACCGGGGAGCTGTTTTTT.

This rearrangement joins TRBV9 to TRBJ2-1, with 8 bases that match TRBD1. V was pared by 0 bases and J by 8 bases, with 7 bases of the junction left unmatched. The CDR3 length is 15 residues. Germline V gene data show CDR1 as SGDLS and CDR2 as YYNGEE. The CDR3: CASSVGTGRMDEQFF. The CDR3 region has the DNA TGTGCCAGCAGCGTAGGGACAGGGCGAATGGATGAGCAGTTCTTC.

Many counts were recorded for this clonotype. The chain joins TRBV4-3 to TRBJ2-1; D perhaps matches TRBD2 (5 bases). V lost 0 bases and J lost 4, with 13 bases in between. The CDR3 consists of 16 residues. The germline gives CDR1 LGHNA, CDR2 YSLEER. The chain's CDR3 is CASSQERERTYNEQFF. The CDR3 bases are TGCGCCAGCAGCCAAGAGAGGGAGCGCACATACAATGAGCAGTTCTTC.